These 7 T cell receptor beta chains were sequenced from one sample in a study of type 1 regulatory T cells. TCRdb re-analysed the reads in MiXCR, keeping a single row per CDR3 protein. The table has approximately 90,000 distinct CDR3 sequences, 31% seen once; the top ten hold 2.2%. Sequenced sample: CD4+ T cells, either the whole sample or a sorted fraction (not recorded which). Receptor source: a human donor in good health.

This clonotype appeared a few times. This chain links TRBV24-1 with TRBJ2-2, with 11 nucleotides matching TRBD2. Losses at the gene ends were 3 bases for V and 4 bases for J; bases not matched to a gene: 12. Germline V gene data show CDR1 as KGHDR and CDR2 as SFDVKD. The CDR3 is made up of 19 amino acids. The CDR3 loop is CATSDGRQGLAEATGELFF. In DNA form, the CDR3 reads TGTGCCACCAGTGATGGCCGACAGGGACTAGCGGAGGCCACCGGGGAGCTGTTTTTT.

This clonotype was picked up one time. In this CDR3 the conserved last residue, phenylalanine or tryptophan, is missing, so a read error is likely. This chain uses TRBV7-8 with TRBJ2-1; TRBD2 aligns across 10 bases. The germline V gene has CDR1 SGHVS and CDR2 FQNEAQ. The V segment lost 5 bases and the J segment 6 bases; nucleotides outside the gene matches: 10. The CDR3 consists of 16 residues. In DNA form, the CDR3 reads TGTGCCAGCAGCCCGAGGCGACTAGCGGGCGCCAATGAGCAGTTCTTG. Protein: CASSPRRLAGANEQFL.

This clonotype appeared a few times. The chain links TRBV7-9 to TRBJ1-1; 7 bases are shared with TRBD1. V lost 4 bases and J lost 0; bases outside the gene matches: 2. The CDR3 length is 14 residues. The V gene's germline CDR1 is SEHNR and CDR2 FQNEAQ (reference sequence). CDR3 nucleotide sequence: TGTGCCAGCAGCTCCGGGACAGTGAACACTGAAGCTTTCTTT. Encoded protein: CASSSGTVNTEAFF.

This clonotype appeared once. CDR3 in DNA: TGTGCCAGCAGTTTTGGCCGGGGAGCCACAGGCTCGGGAGGGCAGTACTTC. Its translation: CASSFGRGATGSGGQYF. This chain joins TRBV27 and TRBJ2-7; the match to TRBD2 covers 7 bases. The CDR3 contains 17 residues. The J segment lost 9 bases and the V segment lost 3 bases, leaving 20 bases of the junction unmatched. From germline, CDR1 is MNHEY and CDR2 SMNVEV (reference sequence).

The V and J genes are TRBV11-2 and TRBJ2-1, with D possibly being TRBD1 (6 bases). The germline V and J ends were trimmed by 5 bases and 4 bases, with 18 bases remaining between them. Germline loops: CDR1 SGHAT, CDR2 FQNNGV. The CDR3 spans 16 residues. CDR3 protein: CASSLGGLGPYNEQFF. Written as DNA, the CDR3 is TGTGCCAGCAGCCTAGGGGGTCTAGGGCCATACAATGAGCAGTTCTTC.

The gene calls are TRBV5-1 and TRBJ2-1; 8 bases fit TRBD2. The CDR3 length is 16 residues. Per the germline V gene, CDR1 is SGHRS and CDR2 is YFSETQ. Germline trimming cut 2 bases from V and 0 bases from J; bases unmatched to any gene: 4. CDR3 coding DNA: TGCGCCAGCAGCTTAGATAGCGGGAACTCCTACAATGAGCAGTTCTTC. Protein: CASSLDSGNSYNEQFF.

Comments on this clonotype: Mismatch with germline at one junction end may stem from a read error. This chain connects TRBV7-2 to TRBJ2-1, with 10 positions matching TRBD2. The V gene's germline CDR1 is SGHTA and CDR2 FQGNSA. This CDR3 has 17 amino acids. As DNA, the CDR3 is TGCGCCAGCAGCTTATACCCCGGGCTAGCGGGAGTCAATGTGCAGTTCTTC. Translating gives CASSLYPGLAGVNVQFF.